Below are 29 T cell receptor beta chains sequenced from a single sample in a study of T cells in localized non-small cell lung cancer. TCRdb keeps only in-frame clones here, not all; method: immunoSEQ multiplex PCR. Here the sample spans under 15,000 clones, roughly 84% being singletons. Sequencing was performed on peripheral blood, taken before any cancer treatment. Receptors were obtained from a male donor at least 60 years old with stage I lung adenocarcinoma.

V usage is TRBV29-1 and J usage is TRBJ1-2, with D perhaps TRBD1 (5 bases). Trimming left V 4 bases short and J 7 bases short, with 10 bases between. CDR3 length: 11 amino acids. Germline loops: CDR1 SQVTM, CDR2 ANQGSEA. This chain's CDR3 is CSVAGGRGYTF. The CDR3 DNA reads TGCAGCGTTGCGGGGGGACGTGGCTACACCTTC.

The table lists this clone with a few counts. This chain uses TRBV27 with TRBJ2-7; 9 bases align to TRBD1. The CDR3 has 15 amino acids. CDR1 and CDR2 (germline): MNHEY, SMNVEV (reference sequence). Trimming took 2 bases from V and 1 from J; bases not matched to a gene: 3. The CDR3 DNA reads as TGTGCCAGCAGTTTAAAGACAGGGGGATCCTACGAGCAGTACTTC. Its protein product is CASSLKTGGSYEQYF.

The rearrangement links TRBV1 to TRBJ1-5. TRBV1 is flagged as a pseudogene. The CDR3 runs 19 residues. The CDR3 is CTSSQDGGERGKVNQPQHF. CDR3 DNA sequence: TGCACCAGCAGCCAAGATGGGGGGGAACGAGGTAAAGTCAATCAGCCCCAGCATTTT.

The chain couples TRBV4-2 to TRBJ2-2, with D maybe TRBD1 (5 bases). The germline V gene encodes CDR1 LGHNA and CDR2 YNFKEQ. This CDR3 is 15 amino acids long. V was shortened by 3 bases and J by 4 bases, with 12 bases between the two germline ends. CDR3 coding DNA: TGTGCCAGCAGCCACCAGGGTAAGGGCACCGGGGAGCTGTTTTTT. Residues: CASSHQGKGTGELFF.

The rearrangement joins TRBV19 to TRBJ2-1; TRBD2 matches at 11 bases. The length of the CDR3 is 14 residues. The V segment lost 6 bases and the J segment 8 bases; nucleotides outside the gene matches: 6. Germline CDR1 and CDR2: LNHDA and SQIVND (reference sequence). CDR3 loop: CASRRIAGGYEQFF. The CDR3 DNA reads TGTGCCAGTAGGAGGATAGCGGGGGGGTATGAGCAGTTCTTC.

Only one count was recorded for this clone. The J gene is TRBJ1-1, the V gene TRBV4-1, with D uncertain. Trimming cost V 1 base and J 0 bases, with 18 bases left between them. Germline V gene sequence: CDR1 MGHRA, CDR2 YSYEKL. CDR3 length: 18 residues. The CDR3 DNA is TGCGCCAGCAGCCAAGGTATAGGGCAGGCGGAACTGAACACTGAAGCTTTCTTT. This encodes CASSQGIGQAELNTEAFF.

This chain joins TRBV28 and TRBJ1-2; D gene unclear. Trimming stripped 6 bases from V and 4 bases from J, with 6 bases between. The CDR3 is 11 residues long. The germline gives CDR1 MDHEN, CDR2 SYDVKM. DNA of the CDR3: TGTGCCAGCAGCGCCAGCTATGGCTACACCTTC. Its translation is CASSASYGYTF.

This chain joins TRBV7-9 and TRBJ2-1; 7 nucleotides match TRBD2. This CDR3 spans 16 amino acids. V lost 2 bases, J lost 2 bases, and 6 bases stayed unmatched. The V gene's germline CDR1 is SEHNR and CDR2 FQNEAQ (reference sequence). The DNA for the CDR3 is TGTGCCAGCAGCTTAAGCGCAAGCGGGGCCTACAATGAGCAGTTCTTC. Protein product: CASSLSASGAYNEQFF.

The chain carries TRBV7-6 and TRBJ1-2; D is undetermined. Trimming pared 5 bases from V and 4 bases from J, leaving 11 bases between. Germline CDR1 and CDR2: SGHVS and FNYEAQ. The CDR3 is 13 amino acids. DNA of the CDR3: TGTGCCAGCAGCCGGACGAGAGGCTATGGCTACACCTTC. It translates to CASSRTRGYGYTF.

V usage is TRBV29-1 and J usage is TRBJ2-7, with 8 positions matching TRBD2. The CDR3 loop spans 15 amino acids. Germline V gene lookup returns CDR1 SQVTM and CDR2 ANQGSEA. Germline trimming cut 4 bases from V and 2 bases from J; bases unmatched to any gene: 10. The CDR3 DNA follows: TGCAGCGTTGCGGGGACTAGTCCCTCCGCCTACGAGCAGTACTTC. It is translated as CSVAGTSPSAYEQYF.

This chain connects TRBV11-2 to TRBJ2-1; possible D gene TRBD1, 5 bases. V was pared by 4 bases and J by 6 bases, with 13 bases between. This CDR3 is 14 amino acids long. Germline CDR1 reads SGHAT; CDR2 reads FQNNGV. CDR3 bases: TGTGCCAGCAGCTCCTTTGGGGCTACCAATGAGCAGTTCTTC. Residues: CASSSFGATNEQFF.

Here the CDR3 reads CASSLEVAGGSRRGGYTF. The CDR3 coding sequence is TGTGCCAGCAGCTTAGAAGTGGCAGGGGGCTCCCGTAGAGGTGGCTACACCTTC. The gene calls are TRBV7-2 and TRBJ1-2; 8 bases are a match to TRBD1. The CDR3 is made up of 18 amino acids. Germline V lookup: CDR1 SGHTA, CDR2 FQGNSA. V lost 1 base, J lost 7 bases, and 17 bases stayed unmatched. Full variable domain (rest looked up from reference TRBV7-2 and TRBJ1-2): GAGVSQSPSNKVTEKGKDVELRCDPISGHTALYWYRQSLGQGLEFLIYFQGNSAPDKSGLPSDRFSAERTGGSVSTLTIQRTQQEDSAVYLCASSLEVAGGSRRGGYTFGSGTRLTVV.

This chain connects TRBV23-1 to TRBJ1-2; tentative D call: TRBD1 (5 bases). TRBV23-1 is flagged as an ORF with uncertain function. The CDR3 extends over 14 amino acids. The V and J ends lost 4 bases and 8 bases respectively, with 17 bases between them. The chain's CDR3 is CASSPCRNGAGYTF. The DNA of the CDR3 is TGCGCCAGCAGTCCCTGCCGAAACGGGGCGGGCTACACCTTC.

The CDR3 DNA reads TGTGCCAGCAGCCAAGACTCCCGGGGGCCCGGTTTGGAGACCCAGTACTTC. It yields the protein CASSQDSRGPGLETQYF. The chain employs TRBV4-2 and TRBJ2-5; the D call may be TRBD1 or TRBD2 (6 bases each). The CDR3 contains 17 residues. Per the germline V gene, CDR1 is LGHNA and CDR2 is YNFKEQ. V was cut by 0 bases and J by 5 bases, with 19 bases left in between.

The V and J genes are TRBV5-1 and TRBJ1-4, with D perhaps TRBD1 (5 bases). The V end lost 7 bases, the J end lost 7 bases, and 23 bases lay between the germline ends. The germline V gene has CDR1 SGHRS and CDR2 YFSETQ. The CDR3 extends over 16 amino acids. Here the CDR3 reads CASGHGSGGSGEKLFF. In DNA, the CDR3 is TGCGCCAGCGGACACGGGTCCGGGGGATCGGGTGAAAAACTGTTTTTT.

The rearrangement links TRBV10-1 to TRBJ2-2; the D is unclear. Trimming removed 8 bases at V and 3 bases at J, with 7 bases between. The germline V gene encodes CDR1 WNHNN and CDR2 SYGVQD (reference sequence). The CDR3 has 12 amino acids. CDR3 DNA sequence: TGCGCCAGCTGGAAGGACACCGGGGAGCTGTTTTTT. Translation gives CASWKDTGELFF.

The chain joins TRBV7-8 to TRBJ1-3, with D perhaps TRBD1 (5 bases). The CDR3 contains 14 residues. Trimming left V 5 bases short and J 0 bases short, with 8 bases between. Germline loops: CDR1 SGHVS, CDR2 FQNEAQ. The CDR3 sequence: CASSRGLSGNTIYF. The CDR3 DNA follows: TGTGCCAGCAGCCGGGGCCTCTCTGGAAACACCATATATTTT.

The CDR3: CASSPWTGKPGELFF. DNA of the CDR3: TGTGCCAGCAGCCCTTGGACAGGGAAACCCGGGGAGCTGTTTTTT. The chain combines TRBV5-4 with TRBJ2-2; 8 bases match TRBD1. The CDR3 totals 15 residues. Germline V gene sequence: CDR1 SGHNT, CDR2 YYREEE (reference sequence). The ends lost 4 bases at V and 6 bases at J; junction bases unmatched: 8.

The gene calls are TRBV9 and TRBJ2-3; D not certain. CDR3 length equals 15 residues. The V gene's germline CDR1 is SGDLS and CDR2 YYNGEE. The V end lost 3 bases, the J end lost 2 bases, and 13 bases lay between the germline ends. The DNA of the CDR3 is TGTGCCAGCAGCGCAAATAGTCCACACACAGATACGCAGTATTTT. This gives the protein CASSANSPHTDTQYF.

The chain has TRBV7-9 and TRBJ1-5; D uncertain. The CDR3 totals 13 residues. V gave up 1 base and J gave up 5 bases, with 6 bases separating them. Germline CDR1 SEHNR, CDR2 FQNEAQ (reference sequence). The CDR3 DNA follows: TGTGCCAGCAGCTTAGTCGGGGATCAGCCCCAGCATTTT. The encoded protein is CASSLVGDQPQHF.

CDR3 in DNA: TGTGCCAGCAGCTTACTCGGATTGGCAACCATCACAGATACGCAGTATTTT. It encodes CASSLLGLATITDTQYF. The chain combines TRBV7-2 with TRBJ2-3, with D hard to call. The CDR3 consists of 17 residues. Germline CDR1 is SGHTA and CDR2 is FQGNSA. Trimming stripped 2 bases from V and 2 bases from J, with 17 bases between.

The genes are TRBV5-1 and TRBJ2-5; no clear D gene. Germline values: CDR1 SGHRS, CDR2 YFSETQ. This CDR3 comprises 14 residues. V dropped 4 bases and J dropped 5 bases, with 15 bases sitting between them. This CDR3 reads CASSPNPSAETQYF. CDR3 nucleotides: TGCGCCAGCAGCCCTAATCCCAGTGCGGAGACCCAGTACTTC.

The rearrangement joins TRBV15 to TRBJ1-2; TRBD1 matches 8 bases. Trimming removed 0 bases from V and 8 bases from J; junction bases left unmatched: 2. The CDR3 extends over 13 amino acids. From germline, CDR1 is LNHNV and CDR2 YYDKDF (reference sequence). The CDR3 DNA reads as TGTGCCACCAGCAGAGATAGGACAGGGGGCTACACCTTC. It codes for CATSRDRTGGYTF.

CDR3 protein: CASSLSGRGGAWDTEAFF. CDR3 sequence (DNA): TGTGCCAGCAGTTTATCGGGTCGAGGGGGCGCATGGGACACTGAAGCTTTCTTT. V is TRBV27 and J is TRBJ1-1, with 7 bases that match TRBD1. J gave up 3 bases and V 0 bases, and 13 bases lay outside the gene matches. The germline V gene has CDR1 MNHEY and CDR2 SMNVEV (reference sequence). The CDR3 sequence is 18 residues long.

This chain joins TRBV6-5 and TRBJ2-2; TRBD1 is a possible D gene (6 bases). The CDR3 loop spans 13 amino acids. Per the germline V gene, CDR1 is MNHEY and CDR2 is SVGAGI. The V gene lost 5 bases and the J gene lost 5 bases, with 9 bases spanning the gap. The CDR3 reads CASSHRVTGELFF. The CDR3 nucleotides are TGTGCCAGCAGTCACAGGGTAACCGGGGAGCTGTTTTTT.

The gene calls are TRBV6-4 and TRBJ1-6; 10 bases map to TRBD1. The CDR3 runs to 14 residues. CDR1 is MRHNA, CDR2 SNTAGT, per germline. Trimming removed 6 bases from V and 9 bases from J; junction bases left unmatched: 5. In DNA, the CDR3 is TGTGCCAGCAGGGCCGGGACAGGGGCTTCACCCCTCCACTTT. It encodes CASRAGTGASPLHF.

The CDR3 DNA sequence: TGCACCGGGGACAGGGTGAAAAACGACTATGGCTACACCTTC. Its translation: CTGDRVKNDYGYTF. The chain employs TRBV29-1 and TRBJ1-2, with 9 bases that match TRBD1. CDR3 length: 14 residues. Germline CDR1 and CDR2: SQVTM and ANQGSEA.

This clone has just a few counts. The chain is built from TRBV30 and TRBJ1-2, with TRBD1 matching over 9 bases. Unmatched junction bases numbered 14, after V lost 2 bases and J lost 4 bases. Germline loops: CDR1 GTSNPN, CDR2 SVGIG (reference sequence). The CDR3 has 17 amino acids. The CDR3 nucleotides are TGTGCCTGGAGTCATTTTCGGGCGGGACAGGGACTCTATGGCTACACCTTC. This codes for CAWSHFRAGQGLYGYTF.

The J gene is TRBJ2-3, the V gene TRBV7-3; 8 bases align to TRBD1. Germline V CDR1 and CDR2: SGHTA, FQGTGA. Losses at the gene ends were 5 bases for V and 7 bases for J; bases not matched to a gene: 17. The length of the CDR3 is 17 residues. CDR3 sequence: CASSRSGSGGFGNTQYF. The CDR3 region has the DNA TGTGCCAGCAGCCGTTCGGGATCAGGGGGCTTCGGAAATACGCAGTATTTT. The full variable domain, its missing parts supplied by reference TRBV7-3 and TRBJ2-3, is GAGVSQTPSNKVTEKGKYVELRCDPISGHTALYWYRQSLGQGPEFLIYFQGTGAADDSGLPNDRFFAVRPEGSVSTLKIQRTERGDSAVYLCASSRSGSGGFGNTQYFGPGTRLTVL.